Detailed here is one T cell receptor (beta chain). The antigen remains unidentified. This sample is drawn from a study of CXCR3-negative and CXCR3-positive naive CD8 T cells. Study observations and caveats: Once cells were cryopreserved, CXCR3 expression went down partly, and most assays used fresh PBMCs.

The authors made the TRB cDNA libraries by 5' RACE using UMI labels. TCRdb re-called the 5' RACE reads, yielding one record per CDR3 amino acid sequence without DNA. The sample includes 100,000 to 150,000 distinct CDR3 sequences. The TCR originated in a human donor in good health. Some clones in this sample may be carry-over from other donors' samples. The sample consisted of naive CXCR3- CD8+ T cells from blood. Documented subset: CD45RO-CCR7+CD27+CD95- naive CD8+ T cells lacking CXCR3 (TNR3-).

Here the CDR3 reads CSVEDLGGSGYEQYF. The chain carries TRBV29-1 and TRBJ2-7; with no DNA, the TCRdb D assignment of TRBD1 cannot be verified. This CDR3 has 15 amino acids. Germline loops: CDR1 SQVTM, CDR2 ANQGSEA.